A selection of T cell receptor beta chains follows, all from one sample in a study of T cell responses to AZD1222 COVID-19 vaccine. Sequencing was performed with immunoSEQ multiplex PCR; in TCRdb, only in-frame clones are kept and a portion is missing. The sample holds some 140,000 clones, 88% seen once. The source material was peripheral blood, sampled on day 0 of AZD1222 vaccination. These receptors came from an adult in good health. The CDR3 runs from the conserved cysteine through the conserved F or W. The D gene is left open where the match is weak. Clone size is given for some rows only: seen once, a few or many times, or a class if the clone is expanded.

NA,TRBD1,TRBJ1-2,TRBV18,TGTGCCAGCTCATTAAGGACAGGCTATGGCTACACCTTC,CASSLRTGYGYTF
NA,NA,TRBJ2-3,TRBV4-2,TGTGCCAGCAGCCAAGATAGAGGGCTAAGCACAGATACGCAGTATTTT,CASSQDRGLSTDTQYF
NA,NA,TRBJ2-7,TRBV4-1,TGCGCCAGCAGCCAGTCCGGACAGATGACCTACGAGCAGTACTTC,CASSQSGQMTYEQYF
NA,TRBD1,TRBJ1-3,TRBV5-5,TGTGCCAGCAGCTTTGGATACGACAGGGGCCTCTCTGGAAACACCATATATTTT,CASSFGYDRGLSGNTIYF
NA,TRBD2,TRBJ2-5,TRBV27,TGTGCCAGCAGTTCGAGCGGGGGGGCCAAGACCCAGTACTTC,CASSSSGGAKTQYF
once,TRBD1,TRBJ1-2,TRBV27,TGTGCCAGCAGTCCAGATCGACAGGGTTTCTATGGCTACACCTTC,CASSPDRQGFYGYTF
NA,NA,TRBJ1-2,TRBV19,TGTGCCACCCGAGGGACCGCCTCGAATGGCTACACCTTC,CATRGTASNGYTF
NA,NA,TRBJ2-7,TRBV5-6,TGTGCCAGCAGCTTGGGTGGCACCGGGGGAGAGCAGTACTTC,CASSLGGTGGEQYF
NA,TRBD2,TRBJ2-3,TRBV6-2/TRBV6-3,TGTGCCAGCAGTTACTCGCGGGGGTCCTTCGGGGCTAGCACAGATACGCAGTATTTT,CASSYSRGSFGASTDTQYF
NA,NA,TRBJ1-4,TRBV7-2,TGTGCCAGCAGCTACCACAAGACAACTAATGAAAAACTGTTTTTT,CASSYHKTTNEKLFF
NA,NA,TRBJ2-5,TRBV6-5,TGTGCCAGCAGTTACGTCCCCTGGGGCCAAGAGACCCAGTACTTC,CASSYVPWGQETQYF
NA,NA,TRBJ1-2,TRBV7-3,TGTGCCAGCAGCACCTCCGGGACCAACTATGGCTACACCTTC,CASSTSGTNYGYTF
NA,TRBD1,TRBJ1-4,TRBV28,TGTGCCAGCAGCCCAGGGGGGCACGGGAGGGGTGAAAAACTGTTTTTT,CASSPGGHGRGEKLFF
NA,NA,TRBJ1-5,TRBV6-4,TGTGCCAGCAGAAACGACGGACTGAATCAGCCCCAGCATTTT,CASRNDGLNQPQHF
NA,NA,TRBJ1-1,TRBV29-1,TGCAGCGTTGAGGGACAGAACACTGAAGCTTTCTTT,CSVEGQNTEAFF
NA,NA,TRBJ1-2,TRBV28,TGTGCCAGCAGTCTCCCCTACGCCCAATTATCGACTAACTATGGCTACACCTTC,CASSLPYAQLSTNYGYTF
NA,NA,TRBJ2-7,TRBV4-1,TGCGCCAGCAGCCCGGGCACAGGAGGGGGTTACGAGCAGTACTTC,CASSPGTGGGYEQYF
NA,NA,TRBJ1-4,TRBV4-1,TGCGCCAGCAGCCAAGGGACGGTCCAAGAAAAACTGTTTTTT,CASSQGTVQEKLFF
NA,NA,TRBJ1-5,TRBV7-8,TGTGCCAGCAGCTTATACAGTAGCCAGCCCCAGCATTTT,CASSLYSSQPQHF
NA,TRBD1,TRBJ1-5,TRBV6-5,TGTGCCAGCAGCTGGGACAGGCGCTATCAGCCCCAGCATTTT,CASSWDRRYQPQHF
NA,TRBD2,TRBJ2-3,TRBV6-1,TGTGCCAGCAGTGAAGGACTAGCGGGGGGGGATACGCAGTATTTT,CASSEGLAGGDTQYF
NA,NA,TRBJ1-3,TRBV5-4,TGTGCCAGCAGCTTGACAGGCGTCTCTGGAAACACCATATATTTT,CASSLTGVSGNTIYF
NA,NA,TRBJ1-1,TRBV5-1,TGCGCCAGCAGCGCGTTGACTGGCAGGAACACTGAAGCTTTCTTT,CASSALTGRNTEAFF
once,NA,TRBJ1-2,TRBV10-3,TGTGCCATCAGTGAGTCGGGGCCGGAGGGCTACACCTTC,CAISESGPEGYTF
NA,NA,TRBJ2-7,TRBV6-5,TGTGCCAGCAGTACTGACTCACCCCACGAGCAGTACTTC,CASSTDSPHEQYF
NA,NA,TRBJ1-2,TRBV5-1,TGCGCCAGCAGCTTGGCGGCAGGGGATTCCTATGGCTACACCTTC,CASSLAAGDSYGYTF
NA,TRBD1,TRBJ2-2,TRBV7-9,TGTGCCAGCAGCTTAAGGTTGGACAGGCTCCAAGCGAACACCGGGGAGCTGTTTTTT,CASSLRLDRLQANTGELFF
once,NA,TRBJ2-7,TRBV29-1,TGCAGCGTTGCTAGGGGATACGAGCAGTACTTC,CSVARGYEQYF
NA,TRBD1,TRBJ1-2,TRBV12-3/TRBV12-4,TGTGCCAGCAGTAGACAGGGGCCCTATGGCTACACCTTC,CASSRQGPYGYTF
NA,TRBD1,TRBJ1-2,TRBV4-3,TGCGCCAGCAGCCAGGAAGGGGGCTATAACTATGGCTACACCTTC,CASSQEGGYNYGYTF